Many counts were recorded for the clone carrying this TCR beta chain. Its specificity is unknown. The sample belongs to a study of T cells in Graves' hyperthyroidism and ophthalmopathy. Study-wide points: Blood also showed most of the thyroid clonotypes that were expanded above 0.001.

What was amplified from RNA transcripts were TCR beta CDR3 regions. TCR CDR3 regions were first amplified by RT-PCR with HTBI primers. TCRdb re-derived calls from the multiplex PCR reads in MiXCR, one entry per CDR3 protein. The sample lists 450,000 to 650,000 distinct CDR3 sequences; approximately 14% were seen once. The CDR3 runs 12 residues. Germline values: CDR1 SQVTM, CDR2 ANQGSEA. Trimming stripped 8 bases from V and 4 bases from J, with 14 bases between. This clonotype was obtained from a woman younger than 30 with Graves' ophthalmopathy. The chain recombines TRBV29-1 with TRBJ1-1, with D unclear. Source material: blood. The CDR3 coding sequence is TGCAGCCTGGGTGGGTCGGGCACTGAAGCTTTCTTT. It codes for CSLGGSGTEAFF.